The rows below give T cell receptor beta chains drawn from one sample of a study of cytomegalovirus exposure and HLA in healthy donors. The method was immunoSEQ multiplex PCR; TCRdb's version includes in-frame clones alone and lacks a portion of them. The record lists 200,000 to 250,000 clones, of which the ten most abundant hold roughly 0.98%. The sequenced sample consisted of PBMCs. The origin of the receptors is a woman in her twenties or thirties in good health and CMV-seropositive. Both conserved end residues are part of each CDR3. A D gene is named only where the DNA matches it firmly.

D gene: -; V gene: TRBV7-2; J gene: TRBJ2-7; CDR3 protein: CASSVQYEQYF; CDR3 DNA: TGTGCCAGCAGCGTCCAGTACGAGCAGTACTTC
D gene: -; V gene: TRBV5-1; J gene: TRBJ1-1; CDR3 protein: CASSAAGAWMNTEAFF; CDR3 DNA: TGCGCCAGCAGCGCGGCAGGGGCGTGGATGAACACTGAAGCTTTCTTT
D gene: TRBD2; V gene: TRBV10-3; J gene: TRBJ2-7; CDR3 protein: CAIKGTSGGAKQYF; CDR3 DNA: TGTGCCATCAAGGGGACTAGCGGGGGGGCGAAGCAGTACTTC
D gene: -; V gene: TRBV9; J gene: TRBJ2-3; CDR3 protein: CASSGAQRDTQYF; CDR3 DNA: TGTGCCAGCAGCGGTGCCCAGCGCGATACGCAGTATTTT
D gene: TRBD1; V gene: TRBV15; J gene: TRBJ1-1; CDR3 protein: CAIHDRGEAFF; CDR3 DNA: TGTGCCATCCACGACAGGGGAGAAGCTTTCTTT
D gene: TRBD2; V gene: TRBV9; J gene: TRBJ2-1; CDR3 protein: CASSLHPSGIYNEQFF; CDR3 DNA: TGTGCCAGCAGCTTACACCCTAGCGGGATCTACAATGAGCAGTTCTTC
D gene: -; V gene: TRBV6-5; J gene: TRBJ2-5; CDR3 protein: CASSWDFQETQYF; CDR3 DNA: TGTGCCAGCAGTTGGGACTTCCAAGAGACCCAGTACTTC
D gene: TRBD1; V gene: TRBV5-6; J gene: TRBJ1-3; CDR3 protein: CASSLVPSTGVGNTIYF; CDR3 DNA: TGTGCCAGCAGCTTGGTACCTTCAACAGGGGTTGGAAACACCATATATTTT
D gene: -; V gene: TRBV12-2; J gene: TRBJ2-7; CDR3 protein: CASRLGTGGGDEQYF; CDR3 DNA: TGTGCAAGTCGCTTAGGCACCGGAGGCGGCGACGAGCAGTACTTC
D gene: -; V gene: TRBV5-6; J gene: TRBJ2-4; CDR3 protein: CASSLGLVARNIQYF; CDR3 DNA: TGTGCCAGCAGCTTGGGTCTTGTAGCCCGGAACATTCAGTACTTC
D gene: TRBD2; V gene: TRBV7-2; J gene: TRBJ2-7; CDR3 protein: CASSLELASGGAYYEQYF; CDR3 DNA: TGTGCCAGCAGCTTAGAATTGGCTAGCGGGGGGGCGTACTACGAGCAGTACTTC
D gene: TRBD2; V gene: TRBV5-5; J gene: TRBJ2-2; CDR3 protein: CASSLTLAGTGELFF; CDR3 DNA: TGTGCCAGCAGCTTGACACTAGCGGGGACCGGGGAGCTGTTTTTT
D gene: TRBD1; V gene: TRBV6-5; J gene: TRBJ1-2; CDR3 protein: CASSRQGELHGYTF; CDR3 DNA: TGTGCCAGCAGTCGACAGGGGGAGCTTCATGGCTACACCTTC
D gene: TRBD2; V gene: TRBV19; J gene: TRBJ2-2; CDR3 protein: CASSLGLAGVRELFF; CDR3 DNA: TGTGCCAGTAGTTTGGGACTAGCGGGAGTCAGGGAGCTGTTTTTT
D gene: TRBD1; V gene: TRBV4-1; J gene: TRBJ1-1; CDR3 protein: CASSPSGGWTEAFF; CDR3 DNA: TGCGCCAGCAGCCCGTCAGGGGGGTGGACTGAAGCTTTCTTT
D gene: TRBD1; V gene: TRBV7-2; J gene: TRBJ1-5; CDR3 protein: CATSETGSNQPQHF; CDR3 DNA: TGTGCCACCTCCGAGACAGGGAGCAATCAGCCCCAGCATTTT
D gene: TRBD1; V gene: TRBV29-1; J gene: TRBJ1-6; CDR3 protein: CSVAGGPNSPLHF; CDR3 DNA: TGCAGCGTCGCAGGGGGCCCGAATTCACCCCTCCACTTT
D gene: TRBD2; V gene: TRBV6-1; J gene: TRBJ2-2; CDR3 protein: CASTGGDANTGELFF; CDR3 DNA: TGTGCCAGCACTGGGGGGGACGCGAACACCGGGGAGCTGTTTTTT
D gene: TRBD2; V gene: TRBV9; J gene: TRBJ2-2; CDR3 protein: CASSENRGGRTGELFF; CDR3 DNA: TGTGCCAGCAGCGAAAACCGGGGGGGGAGGACCGGGGAGCTGTTTTTT
D gene: TRBD1; V gene: TRBV10-3; J gene: TRBJ2-7; CDR3 protein: CAISAGQGSYEQYF; CDR3 DNA: TGTGCCATCAGTGCGGGACAGGGGTCCTACGAGCAGTACTTC
D gene: -; V gene: TRBV12-5; J gene: TRBJ1-3; CDR3 protein: CASGLSGFLGNTIYF; CDR3 DNA: TGTGCTAGTGGTTTATCGGGGTTCCTGGGAAACACCATATATTTT
D gene: TRBD2; V gene: TRBV5-1; J gene: TRBJ2-7; CDR3 protein: CASSFEVAGGKRSYEQYF; CDR3 DNA: TGCGCCAGCAGCTTTGAGGTAGCGGGAGGTAAAAGGAGCTACGAGCAGTACTTC
D gene: -; V gene: TRBV4-1; J gene: TRBJ2-3; CDR3 protein: CASSQDGTDTQYF; CDR3 DNA: TGCGCCAGCAGCCAAGACGGGACAGATACGCAGTATTTT
D gene: -; V gene: TRBV10-1; J gene: TRBJ2-2; CDR3 protein: CASSEWPGGELFF; CDR3 DNA: TGCGCCAGCAGTGAGTGGCCGGGCGGGGAGCTGTTTTTT
D gene: TRBD1; V gene: TRBV6-5; J gene: TRBJ1-2; CDR3 protein: CASSRDRGVGYTF; CDR3 DNA: TGTGCCAGCAGCCGGGACAGGGGGGTTGGCTACACCTTC
D gene: TRBD2; V gene: TRBV19; J gene: TRBJ2-1; CDR3 protein: CASSIFAGGLGEQFF; CDR3 DNA: TGTGCCAGTAGTATATTCGCGGGGGGGCTGGGTGAGCAGTTCTTC
D gene: -; V gene: TRBV4-3; J gene: TRBJ2-1; CDR3 protein: CASSQVLGGHEQFF; CDR3 DNA: TGCGCCAGCAGCCAAGTGCTAGGAGGTCATGAGCAGTTCTTC
D gene: TRBD1; V gene: TRBV14; J gene: TRBJ2-5; CDR3 protein: CASRQGAVETQYF; CDR3 DNA: TGTGCCAGCAGACAGGGGGCCGTAGAGACCCAGTACTTC
D gene: -; V gene: TRBV7-7; J gene: TRBJ2-3; CDR3 protein: CASSLGAGRRTDTQYF; CDR3 DNA: TGTGCCAGCAGCTTGGGGGCTGGTCGGCGGACAGATACGCAGTATTTT
D gene: -; V gene: TRBV28; J gene: TRBJ1-1; CDR3 protein: CASSLYGIEAFF; CDR3 DNA: TGTGCCAGCAGTTTATACGGGATTGAAGCTTTCTTT
D gene: -; V gene: TRBV7-9; J gene: TRBJ1-4; CDR3 protein: CASSSARNEKLFF; CDR3 DNA: TGTGCCAGCAGCTCCGCACGGAATGAAAAACTGTTTTTT
D gene: TRBD2; V gene: TRBV11-2; J gene: TRBJ2-1; CDR3 protein: CASSLGTSGGRRNEQFF; CDR3 DNA: TGTGCCAGCAGCTTAGGGACTTCGGGGGGGAGGAGGAATGAGCAGTTCTTC
D gene: -; V gene: TRBV28; J gene: TRBJ2-1; CDR3 protein: CASSLRQLSYNEQFF; CDR3 DNA: TGTGCCAGCAGTTTGAGGCAGCTCTCCTACAATGAGCAGTTCTTC
D gene: -; V gene: TRBV2; J gene: TRBJ2-5; CDR3 protein: CASSGGGGGETQYF; CDR3 DNA: TGTGCCAGCAGTGGAGGGGGGGGCGGTGAGACCCAGTACTTC
D gene: -; V gene: TRBV9; J gene: TRBJ2-5; CDR3 protein: CASSVEGSGIQETQYF; CDR3 DNA: TGTGCCAGCAGCGTAGAGGGTAGCGGTATTCAAGAGACCCAGTACTTC
D gene: TRBD2; V gene: TRBV6-5; J gene: TRBJ2-1; CDR3 protein: CASNSGTSGYNEQFF; CDR3 DNA: TGTGCCAGTAACTCCGGGACTAGCGGATACAATGAGCAGTTCTTC
D gene: -; V gene: TRBV6-5; J gene: TRBJ1-4; CDR3 protein: CASSYSPGATNEKLFF; CDR3 DNA: TGTGCCAGCAGTTACTCCCCAGGCGCAACTAATGAAAAACTGTTTTTT
D gene: TRBD2; V gene: TRBV7-8; J gene: TRBJ2-3; CDR3 protein: CASSLEGLGDTQYF; CDR3 DNA: TGTGCCAGCAGCTTAGAAGGACTAGGAGATACGCAGTATTTT
D gene: -; V gene: TRBV11-2; J gene: TRBJ1-2; CDR3 protein: CASSIADGDYGYTF; CDR3 DNA: TGTGCCAGCAGCATAGCCGACGGGGACTATGGCTACACCTTC
D gene: TRBD1; V gene: TRBV18; J gene: TRBJ1-2; CDR3 protein: CASSPRDRGPNGYTF; CDR3 DNA: TGTGCCAGCTCACCACGGGACAGGGGGCCTAACGGCTACACCTTC
D gene: TRBD1; V gene: TRBV4-2; J gene: TRBJ2-7; CDR3 protein: CASSRQGAYEQYF; CDR3 DNA: TGTGCCAGCAGCCGACAGGGGGCATACGAGCAGTACTTC
D gene: -; V gene: TRBV4-1; J gene: TRBJ2-3; CDR3 protein: CASSPQGRGTDTQYF; CDR3 DNA: TGCGCCAGCAGCCCCCAGGGGAGAGGCACAGATACGCAGTATTTT
D gene: -; V gene: TRBV11-2; J gene: TRBJ2-7; CDR3 protein: CASSLASLVVEQYF; CDR3 DNA: TGTGCCAGCAGCTTAGCCTCCCTAGTCGTCGAGCAGTACTTC
D gene: -; V gene: TRBV6-5; J gene: TRBJ2-7; CDR3 protein: CASSYSRAASYEQYF; CDR3 DNA: TGTGCCAGCAGTTACTCGAGGGCGGCTTCCTACGAGCAGTACTTC
D gene: -; V gene: TRBV25-1; J gene: TRBJ1-5; CDR3 protein: CASSVGAEGNQPQHF; CDR3 DNA: TGTGCCAGCAGTGTGGGTGCTGAGGGCAATCAGCCCCAGCATTTT
D gene: -; V gene: TRBV2; J gene: TRBJ2-7; CDR3 protein: CASAGGVNEQYF; CDR3 DNA: TGTGCCAGCGCCGGGGGAGTAAACGAGCAGTACTTC
D gene: -; V gene: TRBV27; J gene: TRBJ2-1; CDR3 protein: CASSSPEGTLSYNEQFF; CDR3 DNA: TGTGCCAGCAGTTCCCCCGAAGGGACTTTATCCTACAATGAGCAGTTCTTC
D gene: TRBD1; V gene: TRBV28; J gene: TRBJ1-2; CDR3 protein: CASSPPGTGGYYGYTF; CDR3 DNA: TGTGCCAGCAGTCCTCCCGGGACAGGGGGCTACTATGGCTACACCTTC